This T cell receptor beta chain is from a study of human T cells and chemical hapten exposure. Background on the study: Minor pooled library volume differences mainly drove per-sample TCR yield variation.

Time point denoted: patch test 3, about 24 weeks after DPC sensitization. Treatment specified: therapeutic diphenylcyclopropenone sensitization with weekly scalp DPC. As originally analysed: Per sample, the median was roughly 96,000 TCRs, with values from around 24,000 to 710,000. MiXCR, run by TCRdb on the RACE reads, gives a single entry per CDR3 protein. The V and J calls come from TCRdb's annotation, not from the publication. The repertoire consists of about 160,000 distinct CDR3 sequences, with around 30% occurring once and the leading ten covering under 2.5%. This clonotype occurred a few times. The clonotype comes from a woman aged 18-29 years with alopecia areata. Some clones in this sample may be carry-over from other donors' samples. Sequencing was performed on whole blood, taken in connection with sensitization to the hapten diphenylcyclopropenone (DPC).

The CDR3 coding sequence is TGTGCCAGCAGCTTGGGAGGCAATTCACCCCTCCACTTT. Amino acids: CASSLGGNSPLHF. The V call is TRBV5-5, the J call TRBJ1-6; D unclear. Trimming stripped 0 bases from V and 7 bases from J, with 5 bases between. The CDR3 sequence is 13 residues long. Germline CDR1 is SGHKS and CDR2 is YYEKEE (reference sequence). The complete variable domain, with remaining parts taken from reference TRBV5-5 and TRBJ1-6, reads DAGVTQSPTHLIKTRGQQVTLRCSPISGHKSVSWYQQVLGQGPQFIFQYYEKEERGRGNFPDRFSARQFPNYSSELNVNALLLGDSALYLCASSLGGNSPLHFGNGTRLTVT.